This T cell receptor beta chain was sequenced in a study of T-cell reconstitution after alpha-beta-depleted transplantation in children (dated by TCRdb to between 2015 and 2016). Notes on the research overall: T-cell immune reconstitution after TCRalphabeta/CD19-depleted allogeneic hematopoietic cell transplantation in children was quantitatively tracked in the study by means of TCR repertoire profiling.

From the cysteine up to the phenylalanine, the CDR3 has a length of 14 residues. The sequence is cut down to CDR3 DNA, 42 bases in frame from base 1. Trimming costs V 2 bases and J 2 bases, and their ends lie 9 bases apart. This clonotype was counted many times. Its antigen has not been determined. Base qualities are missing; no much larger clone stands one base away. The receptor library was made with PCR. Sequencing was performed on an Illumina HiSeq 2500. Molecular barcoding was employed in the preparation of TCR libraries, with unique molecular identifiers being used to normalize TCRbeta repertoire quantification. TCRdb reprocessing: public reads trimmed at Q25 with fastp, clones called with MiXCR, in-frame beta chains kept. Identical CDR3 protein sequences are pooled into one entry, listed with their most common genes and DNA. Counted in this sample were some 530,000 distinct CDR3 sequences; under 15% of them appeared once. Of the sample, about 5% falls within the top ten clones.

The chain is encoded by TRBV12-3 or TRBV12-4 joined to TRBJ2-5; no D gene can be assigned with confidence. The receptor was derived from a human donor who donated a stem cell graft to a child with combined immunodeficiency. Sequencing used PBMCs from the stem cell graft donor, obtained from the stem cell graft. The CDR3 region: CASSLSREQETQYF. The bases are TGTGCCAGCAGTTTAAGCAGAGAACAAGAGACCCAGTACTTC.